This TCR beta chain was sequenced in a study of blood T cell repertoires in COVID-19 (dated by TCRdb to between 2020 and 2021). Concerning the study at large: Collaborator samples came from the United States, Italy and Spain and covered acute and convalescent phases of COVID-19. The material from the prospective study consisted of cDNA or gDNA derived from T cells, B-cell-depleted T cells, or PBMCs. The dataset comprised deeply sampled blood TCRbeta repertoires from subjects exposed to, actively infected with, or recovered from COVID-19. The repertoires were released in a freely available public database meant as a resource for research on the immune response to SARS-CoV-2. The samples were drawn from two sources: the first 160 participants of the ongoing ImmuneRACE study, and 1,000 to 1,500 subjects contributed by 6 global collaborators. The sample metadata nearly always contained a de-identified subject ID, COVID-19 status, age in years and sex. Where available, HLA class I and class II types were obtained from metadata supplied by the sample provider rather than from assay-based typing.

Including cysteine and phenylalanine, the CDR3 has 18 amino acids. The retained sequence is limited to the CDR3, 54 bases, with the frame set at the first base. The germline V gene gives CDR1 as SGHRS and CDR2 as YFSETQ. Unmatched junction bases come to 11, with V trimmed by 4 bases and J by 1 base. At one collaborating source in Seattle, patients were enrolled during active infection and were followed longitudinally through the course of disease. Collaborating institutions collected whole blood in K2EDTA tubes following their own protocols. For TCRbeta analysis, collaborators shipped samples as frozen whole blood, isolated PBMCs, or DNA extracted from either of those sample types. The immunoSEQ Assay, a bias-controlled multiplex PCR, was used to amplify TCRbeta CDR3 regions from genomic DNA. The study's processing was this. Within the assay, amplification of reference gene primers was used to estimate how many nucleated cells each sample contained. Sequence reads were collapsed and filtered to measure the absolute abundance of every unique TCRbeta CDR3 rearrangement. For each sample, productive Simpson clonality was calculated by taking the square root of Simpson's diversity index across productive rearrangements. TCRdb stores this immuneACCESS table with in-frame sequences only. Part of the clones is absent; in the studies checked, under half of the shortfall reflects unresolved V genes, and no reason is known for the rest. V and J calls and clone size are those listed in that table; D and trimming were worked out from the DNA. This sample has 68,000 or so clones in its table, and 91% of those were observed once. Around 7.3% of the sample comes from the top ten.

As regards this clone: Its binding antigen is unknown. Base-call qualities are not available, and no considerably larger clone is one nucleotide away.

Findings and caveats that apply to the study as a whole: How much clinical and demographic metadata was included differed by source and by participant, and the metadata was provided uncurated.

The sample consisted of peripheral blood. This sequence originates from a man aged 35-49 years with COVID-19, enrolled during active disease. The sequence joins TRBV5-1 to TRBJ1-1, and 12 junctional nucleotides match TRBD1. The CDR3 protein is CASSRDRGRFVGNTEAFF. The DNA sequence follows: TGCGCCAGCAGCCGGGACAGGGGGCGCTTCGTCGGGAACACTGAAGCTTTCTTT.